This T cell receptor beta chain was profiled in a study of T cell repertoires in cytomegalovirus infection. Background on the study: Matching HLA type, along with CMV infection, was indicated by public TCR beta signatures.

Via MiXCR, TCRdb re-called the reads, giving one row per CDR3 protein. The sample carries roughly 760,000 distinct CDR3 sequences, roughly 36% recorded once. V lost 6 bases and J lost 6; bases outside the gene matches: 7. The CDR3 is 13 residues long. The germline CDR1 and CDR2 sequences are LNHDA and SQIVND (reference sequence). This clonotype came up a few times. The sample comprised PBMCs. This receptor was taken from a human donor in good health (CMV status not recorded). Some clones in this sample may be carry-over from other donors' samples. The rearrangement links TRBV19 to TRBJ1-1; TRBD1 matches 7 bases. The CDR3 loop reads CASRRQGGSEAFF. CDR3 sequence (DNA): TGTGCCAGTAGGCGACAGGGTGGTTCTGAAGCTTTCTTT.